Listed below are T cell receptor beta chains from one sample, sequenced in a study of T cells in Graves' hyperthyroidism and ophthalmopathy. TCRdb independently ran MiXCR on the multiplex PCR reads; one entry per CDR3 protein. The repertoire has 490,000 or so distinct CDR3 sequences, roughly 15% of them found once; the top ten carry around 28%. The sequenced material came from blood. The receptor set was obtained from a woman aged 30 to 39 with Graves' ophthalmopathy. Both conserved end residues are part of each CDR3. The D gene is left open where the match is weak. Size is stated for part of the rows, as once, few or many counts, or as a class when the clone is expanded.

j_call,clone_size,d_call,v_call,cdr3_nt,cdr3_aa
TRBJ2-7,-,-,TRBV20-1,TGCAGTGCCCCCCGGGGCTACTCCTACGAGCAGTACTTC,CSAPRGYSYEQYF
TRBJ2-2,many,-,TRBV28,TGTGCCAGCAGTGAGGAGAACACCGGGGAGCTGTTTTTT,CASSEENTGELFF
TRBJ1-6,-,-,TRBV5-1,TGTGCCAGCAGCTTGGCGAGCAGGAATAATTCACCCCTCCACTTT,CASSLASRNNSPLHF
TRBJ2-7,few,TRBD1,TRBV25-1,TGTGCCAGCAGTGACCCTCAGGACAGGGGGCTGGACGAGCAGTACTTC,CASSDPQDRGLDEQYF
TRBJ2-1,few,-,TRBV10-1,TGCGCCAGCAGTGAGTCGCGGCTGCATGAGCAGTTCTTC,CASSESRLHEQFF
TRBJ1-5,many,-,TRBV7-2,TGTGCCAGCAGCTTACACAATCAGCCCCAGCATTTT,CASSLHNQPQHF
TRBJ2-7,-,-,TRBV10-3,TGTGCCATCCTTCTGGACAGCTACGAGCAGTACTTC,CAILLDSYEQYF
TRBJ2-5,-,TRBD2,TRBV18,TGTGCCAGCAGTTTGAGACAACTAGCGGGAGTTGAGCGGACCCAGTACTTC,CASSLRQLAGVERTQYF
TRBJ1-1,few,-,TRBV28,TGTGCCAGCACCGTACGGGGGTACACTGAAGCTTTCTTT,CASTVRGYTEAFF
TRBJ2-1,many,-,TRBV18,TGTGCCAGCTCACCCTCTCTGGAGTACGCTGAGCAGTTCTTC,CASSPSLEYAEQFF
TRBJ2-1,many,-,TRBV7-2,TGTGCCAGCAGCTTACCCGCCAGGGGGGAAACTTACAATGAGCAGTTCTTC,CASSLPARGETYNEQFF
TRBJ2-1,-,-,TRBV27,TGTGCCAGCAGTTCCTCCGAGAGTTGGGGCAATGAGCAGTTCTTC,CASSSSESWGNEQFF
TRBJ2-1,many,-,TRBV20-1,TGCAGTGCCGGGGGACCCGCCGGGAACCATGAGCAGTTCTTC,CSAGGPAGNHEQFF
TRBJ1-3,-,-,TRBV11-1,TGTGCCAGCAGCTCTAGAACCGGGGGAACTTTCTCTGGAAACACCATATATTTT,CASSSRTGGTFSGNTIYF
TRBJ2-1,few,TRBD2,TRBV4-3,TGCGCCAGCAGCCACCGACTAGCGGGAGTGTCCGGCAATGAGCAGTTCTTC,CASSHRLAGVSGNEQFF
TRBJ2-3,-,TRBD2,TRBV6-2/TRBV6-3,TGTGCCAGCAGTTTTGAAGCGGGAGTGACGCAGTATTTT,CASSFEAGVTQYF
TRBJ2-6,-,TRBD1,TRBV5-1,TGCGCCAGCAGCTTAACGGGACAGGGGGCTTCTGGGGCCAACGTCCTGACTTTC,CASSLTGQGASGANVLTF
TRBJ2-7,many,-,TRBV6-2/TRBV6-3,TGTGCCAGCAGTCATTCCCCCGGGGGACCGCAGTACTTC,CASSHSPGGPQYF
TRBJ2-1,-,TRBD2,TRBV6-2/TRBV6-3,TGTGCCAGCAGTTACTCCTCAGCGGGAGGGTTCGAGTTCTTC,CASSYSSAGGFEFF
TRBJ2-7,-,TRBD1,TRBV7-2,TGTGCCAGCAGCGTAGTGACAGGGCTGGCCTACGAGCAGTACTTC,CASSVVTGLAYEQYF
TRBJ2-7,many,TRBD2,TRBV7-9,TGTGCCAGCAGCTCAGCGGGAGGGCATTACGAGCAGTACTTC,CASSSAGGHYEQYF
TRBJ2-3,-,-,TRBV20-1,TGCAGTGCTAGTTCGGGAGCTACGCAGTATTTT,CSASSGATQYF
TRBJ2-7,-,-,TRBV6-1,TGTGCCAGCAGCCTCACGAGTACTCTATACGAGCAGTACTTC,CASSLTSTLYEQYF
TRBJ1-2,many,TRBD1,TRBV20-1,TGCAGTGCTTATGGGACAGGGAGGAACTATGGCTACACCTTC,CSAYGTGRNYGYTF
TRBJ1-2,-,-,TRBV10-3,TGTGCCATCAGCGGCCGCAGGGATGGGGCTAACTATGGCTACACCTTC,CAISGRRDGANYGYTF
TRBJ2-1,-,-,TRBV3-1,TGTGCCAGCAGCCAAGATAGGAACCCCAACAATGAGCAGTTCTTC,CASSQDRNPNNEQFF
TRBJ2-1,many,TRBD2,TRBV30,TGTGCCTGGAGGAGGACTAGCGGGAGAAATGAGCAGTTCTTC,CAWRRTSGRNEQFF
TRBJ2-7,few,TRBD2,TRBV10-3,TGTGCCATCAGCCTCCGGGGGGAGGCACGCTACGAGCAGTACTTC,CAISLRGEARYEQYF
TRBJ2-2,many,-,TRBV29-1,TGCAGCGTGAGGACGGGACGGACGAACACCGGGGAGCTGTTTTTT,CSVRTGRTNTGELFF
TRBJ1-6,many,-,TRBV28,TGTGCCAGCAGTTTAGTAGGCTCACCCCTCCACTTT,CASSLVGSPLHF
TRBJ2-3,many,TRBD2,TRBV12-3/TRBV12-4,TGTGCCAGCAGTTTAAAACAAGGGACTAGCGGGATGTTCGCAGATACGCAGTATTTT,CASSLKQGTSGMFADTQYF
TRBJ1-1,-,-,TRBV27,TGTGCCAGCAGTTTTGAGGGCCGTGAGAGGACTGAAGCTTTCTTT,CASSFEGRERTEAFF
TRBJ1-1,many,TRBD1,TRBV19,TGTGCCAGTAGTCATCGGACAGGGGCGGACACTGAAGCTTTCTTT,CASSHRTGADTEAFF
TRBJ1-6,few,-,TRBV6-1,TGTGCCAGCACACCTACATACAGAAATTCACCCCTCCACTTT,CASTPTYRNSPLHF
TRBJ2-3,many,TRBD2,TRBV2,TGTGCCAGCAGTGCGGGACTAGCGGGATCGGGGGATACGCAGTATTTT,CASSAGLAGSGDTQYF
TRBJ2-5,few,-,TRBV4-2,TGTGCCAGCAGCCCCCGGACGGTACAAGAGACCCAGTACTTC,CASSPRTVQETQYF
TRBJ1-2,-,-,TRBV5-8,TGTGCCAGCAGCTTTACAAACTATGGCTACACCTTC,CASSFTNYGYTF
TRBJ1-4,-,-,TRBV5-6,TGTGCCAGCAGCAAACTCGACCGGGGTACGAATGAAAAACTGTTTTTT,CASSKLDRGTNEKLFF
TRBJ2-3,-,-,TRBV27,TGTGCCAGCAGTTTATTAGCCGGAGATGCAGATACGCAGTATTTT,CASSLLAGDADTQYF
TRBJ1-4,many,-,TRBV3-1,TGTGCCAGCAGCCCAACCGGGACGGTGAATGAAAAACTGTTTTTT,CASSPTGTVNEKLFF
TRBJ2-7,-,-,TRBV20-1,TGCAGTGCCCAGACCCACGGGGCCTACGAGCAGTACTTC,CSAQTHGAYEQYF
TRBJ1-6,few,TRBD1,TRBV9,TGTGCCAGCAGCCGAGGGACAGACAGCTCCTATAATTCACCCCTCCACTTT,CASSRGTDSSYNSPLHF
TRBJ1-2,-,-,TRBV6-1,TGTGCCAGCAGTGAATCAGGGTTCTATGGCTACACCTTC,CASSESGFYGYTF
TRBJ2-7,-,TRBD1,TRBV20-1,TGCAGTGCCCCCGAAAAGACAGGGCGATACGAGCAGTACTTC,CSAPEKTGRYEQYF
TRBJ1-5,many,TRBD1,TRBV6-2/TRBV6-3,TGTGCCAGCGGACAGGGGATACAGCCCCAGCATTTT,CASGQGIQPQHF
TRBJ2-7,few,TRBD2,TRBV5-1,TGCGCCAGCGAAAACATACCGGGACGGGGGGGCGAGCAGTACTTC,CASENIPGRGGEQYF
TRBJ2-1,-,TRBD2,TRBV7-2,TGTGCCAGCAGCTCCCTAGCGGAAGATTACAATGAGCAGTTCTTC,CASSSLAEDYNEQFF
TRBJ1-6,-,-,TRBV7-3,TGTGCCAGCAGCGCCGGGGCCAGGAATTCACCCCTCCACTTT,CASSAGARNSPLHF
TRBJ1-2,many,-,TRBV2,TGTGCCAGCACCAGGGACTCGCTAACCTTC,CASTRDSLTF
TRBJ2-7,few,-,TRBV14,TGTGCCAGCAGCCGAGCTATCTCCTACGAGCAGTACTTC,CASSRAISYEQYF
TRBJ2-5,-,TRBD2,TRBV2,TGTGCCACCAGTGACCCTTCGACTAGCGGGCCCCCTCAAGAGACCCAGTACTTC,CATSDPSTSGPPQETQYF
TRBJ2-3,-,-,TRBV7-2,TGTGCCAGCAGCTTAGGAGCCAAGCGGACAGATACGCAGTATTTT,CASSLGAKRTDTQYF
TRBJ2-7,-,TRBD2,TRBV28,TGTGCCAGCAGTTTGGTCCCTAGCGGCAAGTACGAGCAGTACTTC,CASSLVPSGKYEQYF
TRBJ2-4,-,-,TRBV27,TGTGCCAGCAGTTCGATAGGGACTAACATTCAGTACTTC,CASSSIGTNIQYF
TRBJ2-3,few,TRBD2,TRBV6-2/TRBV6-3,TGTGCCAGCAGCCATAGCGGGAGGGCAGCAGATACGCAGTATTTT,CASSHSGRAADTQYF
TRBJ2-7,-,TRBD2,TRBV30,TGTGCCTGGAGTGGAGCGGGGGTCGACGAGCAGTACTTC,CAWSGAGVDEQYF
TRBJ2-5,many,TRBD1,TRBV3-1,TGTGCCAGCAGTTGGACAGGGGGAAACCGAGAGACCCAGTACTTC,CASSWTGGNRETQYF
TRBJ2-1,few,TRBD2,TRBV19,TGTGCCAGTAGTATGTCACTAGCGGGAGGGGACAATGAGCAGTTCTTC,CASSMSLAGGDNEQFF
TRBJ2-7,many,-,TRBV7-3,TGTGCCAGCAGCTACTCCGGGACAATTTCCTACGAGCAGTACTTC,CASSYSGTISYEQYF
TRBJ2-7,many,-,TRBV6-1,TGTGCCAGCCACGGAGGGGACTCCCGCTACGAGCAGTACTTC,CASHGGDSRYEQYF